A single sample is the source of the 4 T cell receptor beta chains below, sequenced in a study of CD8+ T cells in alopecia areata. Described treatment: oral pan-JAK inhibitor, 5-10 mg twice daily. Following extraction, RNA underwent reverse transcription to cDNA, which served as the sequencing template. Clones were sequenced by immunoSEQ multiplex PCR, and TCRdb holds only the in-frame ones, with some missing. Of fewer than 150,000 clones in the sample, around 82% are singletons; the top ten hold approximately 25%. The sample consisted of CD8+ T cells sorted from blood, taken at week 4, from a patient treated with tofacitinib. The receptors here all came from a human donor with alopecia areata.

This clone came up once. The CDR3: CAISERESWNTGELFF. The CDR3 region has the DNA TGTGCCATCAGTGAGAGGGAAAGCTGGAACACCGGGGAGCTGTTTTTT. V and J are TRBV10-3 and TRBJ2-2; D is unresolved. V gave up 2 bases and J gave up 1 base, with 11 bases separating them. The germline V gene encodes CDR1 ENHRY and CDR2 SYGVKD. This CDR3 is 16 amino acids long.

This chain uses TRBV7-9 with TRBJ1-5, with 9 bases that match TRBD1. Germline lookup yields CDR1 SEHNR and CDR2 FQNEAQ (reference sequence). V was clipped by 5 bases and J by 7 bases; unmatched bases: 6. This CDR3 has 14 amino acids. CDR3: CASSTTGGRQPQHF. CDR3 coding DNA: TGTGCCAGCAGCACCACAGGGGGCCGGCAGCCCCAGCATTTT.

The chain is built from TRBV15 and TRBJ1-1; D not resolved. The ends were cut back, 5 bases at V and 4 bases at J, with 8 bases in the middle. Germline V CDR1 and CDR2: LNHNV, YYDKDF (reference sequence). The CDR3 has 12 amino acids. DNA of the CDR3: TGTGCCACCAGCGCCCTGGGCACTGAAGCTTTCTTT. Protein sequence: CATSALGTEAFF.

The V gene is TRBV12-5, the J gene TRBJ2-4; D gene uncertain. Trimming cost V 0 bases and J 0 bases, with 9 bases left between them. The CDR3 length is 16 residues. CDR1 and CDR2 (germline): LGHNT, FRNRAP. In DNA, the CDR3 is TGTGCTAGTGGTTTGGTACAGCAGTTAGCCAAAAACATTCAGTACTTC. It specifies CASGLVQQLAKNIQYF.